The present TCR beta chain was sequenced within a study of blood T cell repertoires in COVID-19. Measured with immunoSEQ multiplex PCR; TCRdb has only the in-frame clones, and not every one. The sample shows hundreds of thousands of clones, 80% to 90% of them seen only once. The V and J ends lost 3 bases and 2 bases respectively, with 8 bases between them. CDR1 LGHDT and CDR2 YNNKEL come from the germline V gene (reference sequence). This CDR3 comprises 14 residues. This clone occurred a few times. This rearrangement joins TRBV3-1 (or the pseudogene TRBV3-2) to TRBJ1-3, with a possible D match to TRBD1 (6 bases). Sequenced input: PBMCs or T cells enriched from blood (not recorded which). The receptor's source is a woman between 18 and 29 years old who had recovered from COVID-19. The CDR3 here is CASSHPGAGNTIYF. In nucleotides, the CDR3 is TGTGCCAGCAGCCATCCAGGGGCTGGAAACACCATATATTTT.